This T cell receptor beta chain is from a study of OX40 agonist ivuxolimab in advanced cancers. The wider study: Participants, approximately 81% male, averaged around 60 years of age, ranging from roughly 23 to 90. Three dose-escalation patients had partial responses: one with hepatocellular carcinoma and two with cutaneous melanoma. The study, taken as a whole, reports: Some nonresponders likewise displayed low normalized T-cell clonal expansion. Among the lowest peripheral clonal expansion occurred in 0.1-3.0 mg/kg partial responders.

Produced via immunoSEQ multiplex PCR; TCRdb's table is partial and in-frame only. Among around 70,000 clones, around 82% were seen once, and the ten largest hold around 6.6%. Concerning this clone itself: What it binds is unknown.

This CDR3 is built from 15 residues. V lost 3 bases, J lost 2 bases, and 11 bases lay in between. Germline CDR1 reads KGHSH; CDR2 reads LQKENI. The sequences come from CD4+ or CD8+ T cells sorted from blood, collected in a trial of the OX40 agonist ivuxolimab. The gene calls are TRBV18 and TRBJ1-5; tentatively, D is TRBD1 (6 bases). The source of this sequence is an adult with an advanced solid tumor such as melanoma, head and neck, liver or kidney cancer. The DNA for the CDR3 is TGTGCCAGCTCACCTTCTGAGGGGGGCAATCAGCCCCAGCATTTT. Amino acids: CASSPSEGGNQPQHF. Full variable domain (rest looked up from reference TRBV18 and TRBJ1-5): NAGVMQNPRHLVRRRGQEARLRCSPMKGHSHVYWYRQLPEEGLKFMVYLQKENIIDESGMPKERFSAEFPKEGPSILRIQQVVRGDSAAYFCASSPSEGGNQPQHFGDGTRLSIL.